This T cell receptor beta chain was observed in a study of CD8+ T cells in alopecia areata. Isolated RNA was reverse transcribed into cDNA used as the sequencing template. The protocol was immunoSEQ multiplex PCR, while the TCRdb copy is restricted to in-frame clones and leaves out a portion. In the table there are approximately 140,000 clones, 85% to 90% of which are singletons. The CDR3 extends over 14 amino acids. The germline gives CDR1 SQVTM, CDR2 ANQGSEA. V gave up 3 bases and J gave up 2 bases, with 11 bases separating them. Described treatment: oral pan-JAK inhibitor, 5-10 mg twice daily. This specimen consisted of CD8+ T cells sorted from blood, obtained at week 4, from a patient treated with tofacitinib. The rearrangement links TRBV29-1 to TRBJ2-1; D unclear. The sequence came from a human donor with alopecia areata. The CDR3 loop is CSVDLGITYNEQFF. CDR3 sequence (DNA): TGCAGCGTTGACCTGGGGATAACCTACAATGAGCAGTTCTTC.